This T cell receptor (beta chain) was sequenced during a study of beta chain features in type 1 diabetes. Trimming cost V 3 bases and J 4 bases, with 11 bases left between them. The length of the CDR3 is 14 residues. The V gene's germline CDR1 is SEHNR and CDR2 FQNEAQ (reference sequence). Expressed TCRB transcripts got sequenced, as all isolated RNA was reverse transcribed. Sequencing used immunoSEQ multiplex PCR; TCRdb keeps in-frame clones, though not all of them. The sample lists fewer than 350,000 clones; about 18% were seen once. J is TRBJ2-3 and V is TRBV7-9; D remains unclear. This TCR was recovered from a woman between 18 and 30 years old in good health. The sample was naive CD4+ T cells from blood. The CDR3 reads CASSLGRRADTQYF. CDR3 nucleotides: TGTGCCAGCAGCTTGGGTCGTCGGGCAGATACGCAGTATTTT.